This T cell receptor beta chain stems from a study of cytomegalovirus exposure and HLA in healthy donors (dated by TCRdb to about 2017). With regard to the full study: In an earlier analysis of 450 to 750 of the donors, 276 Gb of sequence data and roughly 100 million unique TCR beta sequences from about 179 million T cells were reported. About 280 gigabases of sequencing data and around 85 million unique TCR sequences made up an early release that covered around 640 HLA-typed donors. Of the roughly 400 genotyped donors, 65% to 90% fell in the genetic ancestry cluster associated with self-reported Caucasian donors. The study aimed to test whether signatures of past pathogen exposure could be identified by cataloging public T cell receptors. Using immunosequencing, the study profiled T cell repertoires from 500 to 800 subjects and related those repertoires to cytomegalovirus serostatus. Besides the first cohort of roughly 660 subjects, a separate validation cohort made up of over a hundred different subjects was used. To predict cytomegalovirus infection status, the study brought together high-throughput TCR immunosequencing, statistical association of individual TCRs with disease status, and machine learning. In a later analysis, previously published TCR beta repertoires from some 640 donors were re-analyzed and high-resolution HLA genotyping was added so that TCR occurrence patterns could be studied. In the later analysis, no new phenotypic data were used to find candidate immune exposures; instead, reliance was placed on TCR beta sequences and their occurrence across donors. To decide whether each TCR beta V gene segment behaved as functional or pseudogenic, an earlier analysis of several hundred of the donors relied on high-throughput TCR beta sequencing. Donor age, sex, ethnicity and CMV serostatus were collected together with the repertoire data. A later genetic analysis used genome-wide SNP genotypes for about 55% of the 666 donors, treating that subset as a discovery cohort. All discovery cohort repertoires had been generated using a single sequencing platform. Class I and class II HLA loci were covered by the typing at four-digit resolution. Typing coverage differed by locus: A, B, C, DRB1 and DQB1 were typed in roughly 620-640 donors, DQA1 in 522, DPA1 in 606, and DPB1 in just under 480. A handful of DR-DQ haplotypes were handled as single units for association and clustering because linkage in the cohort was strong. Across approximately 400 genotyped donors of the cohort, an average of about 250,000 unique TCR beta nucleotide sequences per donor were sequenced, and approximately 17% of those sequences were non-productive. Points the paper makes about the study in general: The authors suggested that the approach could potentially be generalized to other disease states and immunological phenotypes. In a later analysis, several top co-occurrence clusters were reported to appear linked to parvovirus B19, influenza, CMV and Epstein-Barr virus. A later analysis found that most CMV-associated TCR beta chains appeared HLA-restricted, with HLA associations seemingly driven largely by CMV exposure. Broadly in line with IMGT annotations, most TCR beta V segments showed up in productive rearrangements about 90% or about 30% of the time in an earlier analysis of around 600 of the donors. Correlated functional status among segregating V segments might reflect linkage disequilibrium, but an unknown experimental factor could not be ruled out. An association between a missense DCLRE1C variant and V-gene and J-gene trimming of TCR beta chains was found in a later genetic analysis and replicated in an independent cohort. In a later analysis, 16,951 TCR beta sequences were associated with specific HLA alleles at a false discovery rate of 0.05. In both the original and validation cohorts, the classifier was reported to diagnose cytomegalovirus status with high specificity and sensitivity. While some public TCRs were present in many individuals, most TCR sequences turned up only very rarely across donors. A further reported finding was that TCR beta sequences accurately predicted the HLA-A and HLA-B alleles for most subjects in the first cohort. In a later analysis, the rate of TCR association differed among HLA loci, with DRB1 alleles having the most associated TCRs and HLA-C alleles having the fewest. Some IMGT-functional V segments, including TRBV6-2 and TRBV6-3, could not be distinguished by the 87-base-pair reads and were therefore excluded. A later analysis found that HLA-associated TCR beta chains were more clonally expanded and had lower generation probabilities than equally common non-associated chains. Immune exposure information for the cohort was limited to CMV serostatus. A total of roughly 160 TCR beta chains were listed by the study as associated with cytomegalovirus. The earlier analysis of almost 600 of the donors excluded about 16 rarely observed V segments, including chromosome 9 orphons, because counts were too low. In vitro tests confirmed that a few of the cytomegalovirus-associated TCR beta chains recognize cytomegalovirus antigens. Compared with the approximately 670-donor mean, donors in an Asian-associated ancestry cluster had fewer N-insertions in productive TCRs, according to a later genetic analysis. Only TCR beta chains were sequenced in this cohort, and the absence of alpha or paired-chain data limited detectable features. A group of highly shared sequence variants was considered likely to be a technical artifact of the sequencing pipeline. Strong co-occurrence of HLA alleles, especially DR and DQ, made assigning TCR associations to individual alleles difficult. Because HLA typing was missing for some donors at each locus, association tests included only the typed subset. Sequencing depth was assumed to be roughly uniform across donors in the presence/absence analyses, though that assumption may not hold.

The cohort comprised 670 or so healthy bone marrow donors. At the time of sampling, every cohort member was nominally healthy, though immune exposures that went unrecorded were likely present. The donor tested CMV seronegative, placing the donor among the approximately 400 seronegative members of the cohort. A peripheral blood sample was collected from each donor, and TCR beta sequencing was performed on peripheral blood mononuclear cells. The Qiagen DNeasy Blood Extraction Kit was used to extract genomic DNA from the blood cell samples. As for this clone: Its antigen is currently not known.

From cysteine to phenylalanine, the CDR3 is 13 amino acids long. The entry retains the CDR3 DNA only, 39 bases that are in frame from base 1. V lost 6 bases and J lost 1 base; the stretch between them is 13 bases long. For CDR1 and CDR2, the germline V gene lists SQVTM and ANQGSEA. The library was produced with the immunoSEQ multiplex PCR assay. For the multiplex PCR, a mixture combining 60 forward primers for TCR Vbeta segments and 13 reverse primers for TCR Jbeta segments was used. The CDR3 region of rearranged TCR beta genes was amplified from genomic DNA with a multiplex PCR assay. The Illumina HiSeq System was used to sequence the amplified TCR beta libraries as 87-base-pair reads. On the authors' methods: A later analysis tallied tens of millions of unique TCR beta chains across the 666 repertoires, and approximately 9.9 million of those chains were shared by two or more donors. Raw reads were error-corrected and collapsed into unique sequences with a nearest-neighbor algorithm that merged closely related sequences to remove PCR and sequencing errors. To assign V, D and J gene segments, CDR3 sequences were aligned to IMGT reference sequences. For a sequence to be retained, a match of at least six nucleotides was required to both a V gene segment and a J gene segment. Rearrangements were classified as productive when the CDR3 lacked stop codons and remained in frame with V and J, and all other rearrangements were classified as non-productive. Following IMGT convention, CDR3 was defined as the stretch from the second conserved V-encoded cysteine to the conserved J-encoded phenylalanine. Sequences without an unambiguous match to a single V gene segment were excluded from the earlier analysis of about 640 of the donors. An earlier analysis of about 600 of the donors called V segments functional above 56.7% productive rearrangements and segregating when the between-donor standard deviation exceeded 5%. A statistical classification framework was built to diagnose cytomegalovirus status from the catalog of TCR beta chain sequences. A later analysis assigned V and J genes by comparing TCR nucleotide sequences with IMGT/GENE-DB human TR gene sequences. Using the TCRdist pipeline, a later analysis assigned CDR3 sequences along with most-parsimonious VDJ recombination scenarios. In a later analysis, every TCR beta chain was defined by the combination of its CDR3 amino acid sequence and its V-gene family, and reads without a unique V-gene family were dropped. As a way to deal with suspected cross-contamination and a sequencing artifact, a later analysis dropped 640 or so nucleotide sequences that were highly shared and had low generation probability. A later analysis calculated a clonal expansion index for each public chain from normalized within-repertoire ranks of inferred template counts. In a later analysis, generation probabilities were computed with a VDJ recombination model fitted to out-of-frame rearrangements, and the resulting probabilities were checked against IGoR. In a later analysis, TCR-TCR, TCR-HLA and TCR-CMV co-occurrence was scored with hypergeometric tests, and a repertoire-size bias correction was applied to TCR pairs. False discovery rates were estimated in a later analysis by permuting HLA or CMV assignments 20 times. A later analysis grouped co-occurring TCRs with DBSCAN, adding TCRdist sequence similarity when clustering within HLA-allele-positive subsets. Repertoires with fewer than 30,000 or more than 120,000 public chains were left out of co-occurrence clustering, as were about 5 repertoires with anomalous nucleotide sharing. TCRdb re-hosts the immuneACCESS table, in-frame sequences only. Its copies lack some clones; in the studies checked, an unresolved V gene accounts for under half of them, and the cause for the rest is not known. For V, J and clone size, that table is used; D and trimming come from the DNA. This specimen's table enumerates roughly 120,000 clones. The ten largest clones add up to approximately 2.6% of the sample.

The chain joins TRBV29-1 to TRBJ2-7, with TRBD1 perhaps the D gene, on 5 matching bases. The sequence derives from a man aged 30-40 years in good health and CMV-seronegative. The sequenced sample was PBMCs. The CDR3 has the sequence CSVRTQFSYEQYF. The sequenced DNA: TGCAGCGTAAGGACACAGTTTTCCTACGAGCAGTACTTC.